One and the same sample provided the 15 T cell receptor beta chains below, sequenced in a study of blood T cell repertoires in COVID-19. Produced via immunoSEQ multiplex PCR; TCRdb's table is partial and in-frame only. The table includes some 400,000 clones, more than 70% detected once. What was sequenced was PBMCs or T cells enriched from blood (not recorded which). The receptors here all came from a man younger than 40 who had recovered from COVID-19.

J is TRBJ1-5 and V is TRBV4-1; D call uncertain. Germline CDR1 reads MGHRA; CDR2 reads YSYEKL. Trimming stripped 2 bases from V and 5 bases from J, with 16 bases between. The length of the CDR3 is 16 residues. CDR3 region: CASSQYAGSEDQPQHF. CDR3 nucleotide sequence: TGCGCCAGCAGCCAATATGCGGGGAGTGAGGATCAGCCCCAGCATTTT.

V is TRBV18 and J is TRBJ2-7; 12 positions match TRBD2. Trimming took 3 bases from V and 5 from J; bases not matched to a gene: 8. The CDR3 totals 16 residues. Germline V lookup: CDR1 KGHSH, CDR2 LQKENI. CDR3 loop: CASSPGTSGFRNEQYF. CDR3 nucleotides: TGTGCCAGCTCACCCGGGACTAGCGGGTTCAGGAACGAGCAGTACTTC.

This chain links TRBV20-1 with TRBJ1-4, with 7 bases lining up with TRBD1. J gave up 8 bases and V 6 bases, and 3 bases lay outside the gene matches. CDR3 length equals 11 residues. Germline V gene sequence: CDR1 DFQATT, CDR2 SNEGSKA (reference sequence). CDR3 loop: CSAQDREKLFF. The CDR3 coding sequence is TGCAGTGCCCAGGACAGGGAAAAACTGTTTTTT.

The chain has TRBV19 and TRBJ1-5; 7 bases line up with TRBD1. Germline CDR1 is LNHDA and CDR2 is SQIVND (reference sequence). J lost 1 base, V lost 5 bases, and 5 bases had no gene match. The CDR3 covers 15 residues. The CDR3 reads CASSWTGASNQPQHF. The CDR3 DNA sequence: TGTGCCAGTAGTTGGACAGGCGCCAGCAATCAGCCCCAGCATTTT.

The rearrangement links TRBV2 to TRBJ2-6, with a weak D call TRBD1 (6 bases). The CDR3 is made up of 15 amino acids. Germline-derived CDR1 and CDR2 are SNHLY and FYNNEI. The V end lost 8 bases, the J end lost 2 bases, and 13 bases lay between the germline ends. This CDR3 is CASGTGQAGANVLTF. The CDR3 nucleotides read TGTGCCAGCGGAACAGGGCAGGCTGGGGCCAACGTCCTGACTTTC.

The chain recombines TRBV9 with TRBJ2-2, with 10 bases matching TRBD1. V trimming: 0 bases; J trimming: 4 bases; junction bases outside the gene matches: 9. The CDR3 sequence is 18 residues long. Germline V gives CDR1 SGDLS, CDR2 YYNGEE. The CDR3 nucleotides read TGTGCCAGCAGCGTAGGGTCGGGACAGGGGTTCAGCACCGGGGAGCTGTTTTTT. Its protein product is CASSVGSGQGFSTGELFF.

Only a few counts were recorded for this clone. Other DNA sequences in this specimen translate into the identical CDR3. CDR3 protein: CASSLDPGGTEAFF. In nucleotides, the CDR3 is TGTGCCAGCAGCTTGGACCCGGGGGGCACTGAAGCTTTCTTT. The rearrangement uses TRBV7-2 and TRBJ1-1; perhaps TRBD1 as D (5 bases). The CDR3 is 14 amino acids. Germline loops: CDR1 SGHTA, CDR2 FQGNSA. The V and J ends lost 3 bases and 4 bases respectively, with 12 bases between them.

V usage is TRBV24-1 and J usage is TRBJ2-7; TRBD1 matches at 8 bases. The germline V gene encodes CDR1 KGHDR and CDR2 SFDVKD. Trimming at V came to 4 bases and at J to 7 bases, leaving 14 bases not matched to a gene. CDR3 length: 16 residues. In nucleotides, the CDR3 is TGTGCCACCAGTGACCAGGGACAGGTACTAATTCTAGAGCAGTACTTC. This sequence encodes CATSDQGQVLILEQYF.

The chain recombines TRBV6-5 with TRBJ1-2; D possibly corresponds to TRBD1 (6 bases). This CDR3 spans 14 amino acids. V shed 5 bases and J shed 4 bases, with 14 bases lying between them. In germline, CDR1 is MNHEY, CDR2 SVGAGI. The CDR3 loop is CASSTQGQLYGYTF. CDR3 sequence (DNA): TGTGCCAGCAGTACCCAGGGGCAACTCTATGGCTACACCTTC.

This clone was seen a few times. This chain joins TRBV27 and TRBJ1-1; possible D gene TRBD1, 5 bases. Germline-derived CDR1 and CDR2 are MNHEY and SMNVEV (reference sequence). The V gene lost 2 bases and the J gene lost 2 bases, with 21 bases spanning the gap. This CDR3 contains 18 residues. The CDR3 nucleotides are TGTGCCAGCAGTTTAAAGCCGCTGGGGGGGATCGGCAACACTGAAGCTTTCTTT. Translating it yields CASSLKPLGGIGNTEAFF.

The chain links TRBV3-1 (or the pseudogene TRBV3-2) to TRBJ1-2, with D perhaps TRBD1 (6 bases). The CDR3 has 15 residues. Germline loops: CDR1 LGHDT, CDR2 YNNKEL (reference sequence). V dropped 1 base and J dropped 4 bases, with 13 bases sitting between them. In DNA form, the CDR3 reads TGTGCCAGCAGCCAAGGAGGACAGAGAGTCTATGGCTACACCTTC. This codes for CASSQGGQRVYGYTF.

The chain carries TRBV6-5 and TRBJ1-5; 8 positions match TRBD1. The germline V gene encodes CDR1 MNHEY and CDR2 SVGAGI. This CDR3 has 15 residues. Germline trimming cut 6 bases from V and 6 bases from J; bases unmatched to any gene: 10. The chain's CDR3 is CASRTSGTGTQPQHF. CDR3 DNA sequence: TGTGCCAGCAGGACTTCCGGGACAGGTACTCAGCCCCAGCATTTT.

The chain has TRBV12-5 and TRBJ2-5; tentatively, D is TRBD2 (5 bases). The CDR3 runs to 14 residues. The V gene's germline CDR1 is LGHNT and CDR2 FRNRAP. The germline V and J ends were trimmed by 6 bases and 1 base, with 12 bases remaining between them. CDR3 region: CASGLLGLQETQYF. In DNA, the CDR3 is TGTGCTAGTGGGCTACTAGGTCTCCAAGAGACCCAGTACTTC. The entire variable domain, with the rest obtained from reference TRBV12-5 and TRBJ2-5, is as follows: DARVTQTPRHKVTEMGQEVTMRCQPILGHNTVFWYRQTMMQGLELLAYFRNRAPLDDSGMPKDRFSAEMPDATLATLKIQPSEPRDSAVYFCASGLLGLQETQYFGPGTRLLVL.

This chain uses TRBV12-2 with TRBJ1-1. TRBV12-2 constitutes a pseudogene. The CDR3 spans 15 residues. For the CDR3, the DNA is TGTGCAAGTCGCAAGTGGCGGGTTTCGGGAACTGAAGCTTTCTTT. This gives the protein CASRKWRVSGTEAFF.

This clone was detected only once. The rearrangement uses TRBV4-1 and TRBJ2-3; a weak D match, TRBD2 (6 bases). The germline V gene has CDR1 MGHRA and CDR2 YSYEKL. V lost 0 bases and J lost 3, with 19 bases in between. This CDR3 has 18 residues. CDR3 nucleotide sequence: TGCGCCAGCAGCCAAGACAGAAATGCGGGGCTTCGAACAGATACGCAGTATTTT. Amino acids: CASSQDRNAGLRTDTQYF.